The rows below give T cell receptor beta chains drawn from one sample of a study of shared clonotypes between healthy human individuals. Data came from immunoSEQ multiplex PCR; TCRdb stores just in-frame clones and leaves some out. The sample lists about 980,000 clones, about three quarters occurring once. The specimen sequenced was memory CD4+ T cells sorted from blood. The receptors shown here come from a man between 18 and 29 years old in good health. The CDR3 runs from the conserved cysteine through the conserved F or W. D genes are given only for firm matches. Expanded clones are given a class, and other clones once, few, many or no size at all.

TRBV7-9	TRBJ2-7	TRBD1	-	TGTGCCAGCAGCTTAGGGTGGGCACAGGGGGTAACCTACGAGCAGTACTTC	CASSLGWAQGVTYEQYF
TRBV5-1	TRBJ2-3	TRBD1	-	TGCGCCAGCAGCTATGGACAGGGGGCCACAGATACGCAGTATTTT	CASSYGQGATDTQYF
TRBV10-2	TRBJ2-6	-	-	TGCGCCAGCAGTGAGTCTCGGCTAGCCGTGTCTGGGGCCAACGTCCTGACTTTC	CASSESRLAVSGANVLTF
TRBV2	TRBJ2-2	TRBD1	-	TGTGCCAGCAGTGACAGGGGGTTCGGGGAGCTGTTTTTT	CASSDRGFGELFF
TRBV29-1	TRBJ2-3	-	-	TGCAGCGTTGATTGGCAGGGTTCAGATACGCAGTATTTT	CSVDWQGSDTQYF
TRBV6-1	TRBJ1-5	-	-	TGTGCCAGCAGTGAACGCATGTTCAATCAGCCCCAGCATTTT	CASSERMFNQPQHF
TRBV5-1	TRBJ2-5	TRBD1	once	TGCGCCAGCAGCTTACAGGGGAGTAAAGAGACCCAGTACTTC	CASSLQGSKETQYF
TRBV5-1	TRBJ2-3	-	-	TGCGCCAGCAGCTCCCCAGGGCAAGATACGCAGTATTTT	CASSSPGQDTQYF
TRBV5-3	TRBJ1-6	-	few	TGTGCCAGAAGCTTGGTGGGACTAAGCTCCTATAATTCACCCCTCCACTTT	CARSLVGLSSYNSPLHF
TRBV28	TRBJ2-2	-	many	TGTGCCAGCAGAGAAGGGGGGAACACCGGGGAGCTGTTTTTT	CASREGGNTGELFF
TRBV19	TRBJ1-5	-	-	TGTGCCAGTAGTATCCCTACAGGGAAACGCAATCAGCCCCAGCATTTT	CASSIPTGKRNQPQHF
TRBV6-6	TRBJ1-4	-	-	TGTGCCAGTACCCTCGGGGTCGGTGCAACTAATGAAAAACTGTTTTTT	CASTLGVGATNEKLFF
TRBV27	TRBJ1-6	-	-	TGTGCCAGCAGCTCGACCCAGGGGAAAAATAATTCACCCCTCCACTTT	CASSSTQGKNNSPLHF
TRBV7-9	TRBJ2-5	TRBD2	many	TGTGCCAGCAGCGTGCGACTAGCAAATATAGAGACCCAGTACTTC	CASSVRLANIETQYF
TRBV11-2	TRBJ2-7	-	-	TGTGCCAGCAGGTCGATACAGGGAAGGGAAGAGCAGTACTTC	CASRSIQGREEQYF
TRBV2	TRBJ1-6	-	-	TGTGCCAGCAGTGATAACAGGAATAATTCACCCCTCCACTTT	CASSDNRNNSPLHF
TRBV28	TRBJ2-3	-	-	TGTGCCAGCAGTCCCCCCTCTCGGTCCTCAACCACAGATACGCAGTATTTT	CASSPPSRSSTTDTQYF
TRBV6-6	TRBJ1-1	-	-	TGTGCCATTAAAGGGGGGTCGGGGACTGAAGCTTTCTTT	CAIKGGSGTEAFF
TRBV28	TRBJ2-5	-	few	TGTGCCACCAAGCGGGCCCACCAAGAGACCCAGTACTTC	CATKRAHQETQYF
TRBV10-1	TRBJ1-1	-	many	TGCGCCAGCAGTCGGGAGCTCAACACTGAAGCTTTCTTT	CASSRELNTEAFF
TRBV28	TRBJ2-1	TRBD2	-	TGTGCCAGCAGCCTAGCGGGGGCCAACTACAATGAGCAGTTCTTC	CASSLAGANYNEQFF
TRBV28	TRBJ2-7	-	-	TGTGCCAGCAGTTTTAGGTACGAGCAGTACTTC	CASSFRYEQYF
TRBV5-1	TRBJ2-1	-	-	TGCGCCAGCAGCCCCCGACAGACCCCGGGTTACAATGAGCAGTTCTTC	CASSPRQTPGYNEQFF
TRBV2	TRBJ2-2	-	once	TGTGCCAGCAGCTCCACGTTGACCGGGGAGCTGTTTTTT	CASSSTLTGELFF
TRBV6-1	TRBJ1-2	TRBD1	-	TGTGCCAGCAGTCGGGACAGAGCTAACTATGGCTACACCTTC	CASSRDRANYGYTF
TRBV30	TRBJ2-7	-	-	TGTGCCTGGAGATCATGGGGCTACGAGCAGTACTTC	CAWRSWGYEQYF
TRBV27	TRBJ1-6	-	-	TGTGCCAGCAGACGACCCGGGACCCCCGAAGGGAATTCACCCCTCCACTTT	CASRRPGTPEGNSPLHF
TRBV5-1	TRBJ2-1	-	few	TGCGCCAGCAGCTTGGGCGACGCCAACAATGAGCAGTTCTTC	CASSLGDANNEQFF